The source of this T cell receptor beta chain is a study of cytomegalovirus exposure and HLA in healthy donors. General study findings and limits: In vitro checks showed that three CMV-associated chains really do target CMV antigens. Altogether, 170 or so TCR beta chains were recorded as cytomegalovirus-associated. Immune exposure data for these donors was limited to CMV serostatus. TCR beta V- and J-gene trimming was later associated with a missense DCLRE1C variant.

It was with 60 Vbeta and 13 Jbeta primers that the PCR ran. The assay was immunoSEQ multiplex PCR, and TCRdb's table has in-frame clones only and misses some. The sample includes around 170,000 clones, about 82% of them seen just once. V shed 0 bases, J shed 2 bases, and the junction held 8 bases outside the gene matches. This CDR3 has 18 residues. Germline assignment: CDR1 MGHRA and CDR2 YSYEKL. In the case of this clone: What it binds is unknown.

Sample: PBMCs. This receptor was obtained from a woman aged 25 to 39 in good health and CMV-seronegative. This rearrangement joins TRBV4-1 to TRBJ2-5; 11 nucleotides line up with TRBD2. The CDR3 DNA sequence: TGCGCCAGCAGCCAAGAAGGCCTAGCGGGGGGACCGCAAGAGACCCAGTACTTC. Encoded protein: CASSQEGLAGGPQETQYF.